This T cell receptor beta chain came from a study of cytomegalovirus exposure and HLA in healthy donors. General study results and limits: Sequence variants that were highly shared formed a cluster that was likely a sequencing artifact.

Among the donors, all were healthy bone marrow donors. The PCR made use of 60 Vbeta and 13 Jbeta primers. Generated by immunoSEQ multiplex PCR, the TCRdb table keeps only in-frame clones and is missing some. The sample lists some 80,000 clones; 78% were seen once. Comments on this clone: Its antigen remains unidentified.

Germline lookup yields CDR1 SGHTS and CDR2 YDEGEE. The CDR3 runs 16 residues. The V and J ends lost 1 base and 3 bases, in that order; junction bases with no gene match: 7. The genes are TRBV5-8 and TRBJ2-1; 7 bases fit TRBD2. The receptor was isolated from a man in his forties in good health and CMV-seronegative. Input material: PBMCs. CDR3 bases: TGTGCCAGCAGCTTGTTAGGCGGGAGCCTCTACAATGAGCAGTTCTTC. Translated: CASSLLGGSLYNEQFF.